A single sample is the source of the 15 T cell receptor beta chains below, sequenced in a study of cytomegalovirus exposure and HLA in healthy donors. Both 60 Vbeta primers and 13 Jbeta primers went into the PCR. Using immunoSEQ multiplex PCR, the repertoire was profiled, and TCRdb retains in-frame clones only, with some absent. The sample records about 160,000 clones, roughly 78% being singletons. Source material: PBMCs. All receptors derive from a middle-aged man in good health and CMV-seropositive.

The chain is built from TRBV6-5 and TRBJ2-7, with 7 nucleotides matching TRBD2. The length of the CDR3 is 15 residues. Germline CDR1 and CDR2: MNHEY and SVGAGI. After removal of 2 bases from V and 3 bases from J, the junction contained 7 bases not matched to a gene. The chain's CDR3 is CASSYRGGGRYEQYF. The CDR3 DNA sequence: TGTGCCAGCAGTTACCGTGGCGGGGGACGCTACGAGCAGTACTTC.

V is TRBV30 and J is TRBJ1-4; D gene unclear. The CDR3 runs 12 residues. The germline V gene encodes CDR1 GTSNPN and CDR2 SVGIG (reference sequence). V lost 7 bases to trimming and J lost 8 bases, with 14 bases between them. The CDR3 here is CAYLSANEKLFF. The CDR3 DNA is TGTGCCTACTTAAGTGCAAACGAAAAACTGTTTTTT.

The V call is TRBV5-1, the J call TRBJ1-6, with 10 bases aligning to TRBD1. This CDR3 is 15 amino acids long. The ends lost 3 bases at V and 10 bases at J; junction bases unmatched: 7. The germline V gene has CDR1 SGHRS and CDR2 YFSETQ. The CDR3, as DNA: TGCGCCAGCAGCTCAGGGGACAGGGGCGGATCACCCCTCCACTTT. Its protein product is CASSSGDRGGSPLHF.

The chain carries TRBV6-5 and TRBJ1-3; 8 positions agree with TRBD1. Trimming at V came to 6 bases and at J to 1 base, leaving 5 bases not matched to a gene. This CDR3 spans 15 amino acids. CDR1 and CDR2 from the germline V gene are MNHEY and SVGAGI. The CDR3 protein is CASRPDRASGNTIYF. The CDR3 bases are TGTGCCAGCAGACCGGACAGGGCGTCTGGAAACACCATATATTTT.

By share, this clone ranks as medium-sized. V gene TRBV6-4 combines with J gene TRBJ1-2; TRBD1 aligns across 9 bases. From germline, CDR1 is MRHNA and CDR2 SNTAGT. J was trimmed by 7 bases and V by 0 bases; bases with no gene match: 0. The CDR3 has 13 residues. CDR3 coding DNA: TGTGCCAGCAGTGACTCGGACAGGGGTGGCTACACCTTC. It codes for CASSDSDRGGYTF.

V and J are TRBV6-1 and TRBJ1-5; TRBD1 matches 9 bases. The CDR3 runs to 16 residues. Looked up from germline, CDR1 is MNHNS and CDR2 is SASEGT. J lost 2 bases, V lost 1 base, and 3 bases had no gene match. CDR3 nucleotide sequence: TGTGCCAGCAGTGAAGGGGGACAGGGAGGCAATCAGCCCCAGCATTTT. Encoded protein: CASSEGGQGGNQPQHF.

V usage is TRBV19 and J usage is TRBJ1-5; D possibly corresponds to TRBD1 (5 bases). Germline V gene lookup returns CDR1 LNHDA and CDR2 SQIVND (reference sequence). This CDR3 spans 15 amino acids. Between the trimmed V and J ends, which lost 1 base and 9 bases, there was a span of 16 bases. CDR3 nucleotide sequence: TGTGCCAGTAGTATAGCGGCAGGGTCAACACGGCCCCAGCATTTT. Protein sequence: CASSIAAGSTRPQHF.

The J gene is TRBJ1-5, the V gene TRBV4-2; TRBD1 matches 7 bases. Germline trimming cut 3 bases from V and 1 base from J; bases unmatched to any gene: 3. Germline CDR1 reads LGHNA; CDR2 reads YNFKEQ. The CDR3 totals 15 residues. CDR3 sequence (DNA): TGTGCCAGCAGCCAGGCGACAGGGAGCAATCAGCCCCAGCATTTT. Protein: CASSQATGSNQPQHF.

CDR3 sequence (DNA): TGTGCCAGCAGTTCCGGGGTTGCTAATGAAAAACTGTTTTTT. Translation gives CASSSGVANEKLFF. The chain combines TRBV27 with TRBJ1-4; D gene unclear. This CDR3 has 14 residues. The germline V gene encodes CDR1 MNHEY and CDR2 SMNVEV (reference sequence). V was cut by 4 bases and J by 3 bases, with 9 bases left in between.

This chain links TRBV9 with TRBJ1-4, with D hard to call. The length of the CDR3 is 14 residues. V lost 0 bases to trimming and J lost 8 bases, with 11 bases between them. Per germline, CDR1 SGDLS and CDR2 YYNGEE. CDR3: CASSVGPSREKLFF. The CDR3 DNA follows: TGTGCCAGCAGCGTAGGGCCCTCTCGAGAAAAACTGTTTTTT.

The rearrangement links TRBV29-1 to TRBJ1-2, with D possibly TRBD1 on 6 matching bases. The CDR3 contains 12 residues. V was shortened by 2 bases and J by 4 bases, with 8 bases between the two germline ends. CDR1 and CDR2 (germline): SQVTM, ANQGSEA. The CDR3 coding sequence is TGCAGCGTTGAAAACAGGGCCTATGGCTACACCTTC. Amino acids: CSVENRAYGYTF.

V gene TRBV5-1 combines with J gene TRBJ1-1; D unclear. The CDR3 is 14 amino acids. Trimming cost V 0 bases and J 0 bases, with 6 bases left between them. The germline V gene has CDR1 SGHRS and CDR2 YFSETQ. The CDR3 protein is CASSLDTVNTEAFF. CDR3 coding DNA: TGCGCCAGCAGCTTGGATACGGTGAACACTGAAGCTTTCTTT.

This sequence joins TRBV6-5 and TRBJ1-2, with 7 nucleotides matching TRBD1. Germline CDR1 and CDR2: MNHEY and SVGAGI. V dropped 11 bases and J dropped 7; count of bases not matched to a gene: 10. This CDR3 contains 12 residues. The DNA of the CDR3 is TGTGCCGCCCGACAGGGAGGAGTTGGCTACACCTTC. This codes for CAARQGGVGYTF.

J is TRBJ1-1 and V is TRBV4-2; D possibly corresponds to TRBD1 (6 bases). V was shortened by 2 bases and J by 4 bases, with 14 bases between the two germline ends. The CDR3 has 15 amino acids. From germline, CDR1 is LGHNA and CDR2 YNFKEQ. CDR3 amino acids: CASSQPHRAGTEAFF. CDR3 coding DNA: TGTGCCAGCAGCCAACCCCACAGGGCTGGCACTGAAGCTTTCTTT.

J is TRBJ2-5 and V is TRBV7-6; D is unclear. The DNA end favors TRBJ2-7, so the J call may be wrong. Per the germline V gene, CDR1 is SGHVS and CDR2 is FNYEAQ. CDR3 length equals 14 residues. The CDR3 DNA sequence: TGTGCCAGCAGCCCCGACCTTAGCTCCTACGAGCAGTACTTC. Its protein product is CASSPDLSSYEQYF.